This T cell receptor (beta chain) was sequenced for a study of T-cell memory formation after mild COVID-19. Overall study results and limits: The pre-infection memory compartment contained some responding clones, suggesting cross-reactive memory joined. Contracting CD4+ clones sat mainly in CM and EM; CD8+ in EMRA. Second-wave clones that peaked on day 37 lacked confirmed SARS-CoV-2 specificity.

MiXCR, run by TCRdb on the 5' RACE reads, gives a single entry per CDR3 protein. The table lists about 260,000 distinct CDR3 sequences, 15% to 20% of them singletons. The CDR3 has 16 amino acids. Germline V gene data show CDR1 as MDHEN and CDR2 as SYDVKM. J gave up 9 bases and V 4 bases, and 10 bases lay outside the gene matches. This clonotype turned up a few times. No antigen is known for it. This sequence originates from a man aged 18 to 30 who had mild COVID-19 (a few samples of this study predate the infection). Cell type and time point are not known. The V and J genes are TRBV28 and TRBJ2-1, with 12 bases aligning to TRBD2. Sequenced: PBMCs or a T cell subset sorted from them (not recorded which). CDR3: CASSSRASGGAFEQFF. The DNA of the CDR3 is TGTGCCAGCAGTTCCCGTGCTAGCGGGGGGGCGTTTGAGCAGTTCTTC.